This paragraph covers one TCR beta chain sequence. Its matching antigen is unknown. These data originate in a study of monozygotic twins with inflammatory bowel disease. Eight cDNA synthesis reactions were run for every sample. After re-calling the 5' RACE reads, TCRdb lists one entry per CDR3 protein, DNA absent. The sample data list around 190,000 distinct CDR3 sequences. In germline, CDR1 is SEHNR, CDR2 FQNEAQ (reference sequence). The length of the CDR3 is 15 residues. The study's findings and limits: People with IBD had fewer clonotypes in common with others than healthy twins did, especially with disease activity.

This sequence originates from a human donor with ulcerative colitis or Crohn's disease, or a healthy co-twin of an affected twin (not recorded which). The sequenced sample was blood. The chain has TRBV7-9 and TRBJ1-2; without DNA, the TCRdb call of TRBD1 cannot be checked. This CDR3 is CASSLAKGGADGYTF.